Presented here are 18 T cell receptor beta chains from one specimen sequenced in a study of CD8 T cells in Susac syndrome. With random hexamers, reverse transcription was performed on roughly 0.5 to 1 ug of RNA. TCRdb analysed the immunoSEQ multiplex PCR reads with MiXCR anew, one entry per CDR3 protein. This repertoire shows around 80,000 distinct CDR3 sequences, over 75% found once; its top ten account for 0.5% to 0.65%. The specimen was CD8+ T cells from PBMCs. These receptors originate from a human donor with multiple sclerosis.

This sequence joins TRBV12-3 or TRBV12-4 and TRBJ2-4; the D gene is possibly TRBD1 (6 bases). This CDR3 contains 16 residues. Trimming cost V 7 bases and J 0 bases, with 16 bases left between them. The CDR3 DNA follows: TGTGCCAGCATGGGGACGGGACACAAAGCCAAAAACATTCAGTACTTC. Its translation: CASMGTGHKAKNIQYF.

This chain links TRBV28 with TRBJ2-5, with D possibly TRBD2 on 5 matching bases. The V and J ends lost 5 bases and 5 bases respectively, with 15 bases between them. Per germline, CDR1 MDHEN and CDR2 SYDVKM. The CDR3 spans 14 residues. The CDR3 reads CASSPGVAWETQYF. The CDR3 nucleotides are TGTGCCAGCAGTCCCGGGGTAGCTTGGGAGACCCAGTACTTC.

The chain joins TRBV5-1 to TRBJ1-1, with D possibly being TRBD1 (5 bases). V shed 6 bases and J shed 6 bases, with 9 bases lying between them. Germline V CDR1 and CDR2: SGHRS, YFSETQ. The CDR3 covers 11 residues. CDR3 protein: CASISGSEAFF. Here the CDR3 DNA reads TGCGCCAGCATCTCAGGGTCTGAAGCTTTCTTT.

This clonotype has just one count. This chain joins TRBV27 and TRBJ1-2; D perhaps matches TRBD1 (6 bases). The CDR3 consists of 12 residues. The germline CDR1 and CDR2 sequences are MNHEY and SMNVEV (reference sequence). Deletions cut 8 bases from V and 2 bases from J, with 9 bases between. The CDR3 region has the DNA TGTGCCAGCCGCGGGACAAACTATGGCTACACCTTC. Residues: CASRGTNYGYTF.

This clonotype was found once. The V gene is TRBV6-1, the J gene TRBJ2-7; 13 bases are a match to TRBD2. J gave up 3 bases and V 6 bases, and 14 bases lay outside the gene matches. Germline CDR1 MNHNS, CDR2 SASEGT. The CDR3 contains 18 residues. For the CDR3, the DNA is TGTGCCAGCAGCCCCGGGACTAGCGGGACCCTTGGCCACTACGAGCAGTACTTC. This encodes CASSPGTSGTLGHYEQYF.

This sequence joins TRBV28 and TRBJ1-1, with D perhaps TRBD1 (5 bases). This CDR3 spans 13 amino acids. CDR1 and CDR2 (germline): MDHEN, SYDVKM. V lost 2 bases, J lost 6 bases, and 10 bases lay in between. CDR3 DNA sequence: TGTGCCAGCAGTTTAGGGGCCTACGCTGAAGCTTTCTTT. Protein product: CASSLGAYAEAFF.

J is TRBJ1-2 and V is TRBV13, with D unclear. This CDR3 is built from 15 residues. Trimming cost V 8 bases and J 4 bases, with 20 bases left between them. Germline V gene lookup returns CDR1 PRHDT and CDR2 FYEKMQ (reference sequence). The CDR3: CASGILSRLIYGYTF. The CDR3 DNA reads as TGTGCCAGCGGGATCCTTAGTCGACTGATCTATGGCTACACCTTC.

The CDR3 sequence: CASSTAGSATLEQYF. DNA for the CDR3: TGCGCCAGCAGCACGGCTGGGTCCGCGACCCTCGAGCAGTACTTC. This chain joins TRBV5-1 and TRBJ2-7, with D uncertain. This CDR3 contains 15 residues. The ends were cut back, 4 bases at V and 6 bases at J, with 20 bases in the middle. CDR1 and CDR2 (germline): SGHRS, YFSETQ. The full variable domain, with the rest looked up from reference TRBV5-1 and TRBJ2-7, is KAGVTQTPRYLIKTRGQQVTLSCSPISGHRSVSWYQQTPGQGLQFLFEYFSETQRNKGNFPGRFSGRQFSNSRSEMNVSTLELGDSALYLCASSTAGSATLEQYFGPGTRLTVT.

The chain couples TRBV19 to TRBJ2-1; D possibly corresponds to TRBD1 (6 bases). Trimming took 4 bases from V and 0 from J, leaving 10 bases between them. There are 15 residues in the CDR3. From germline, CDR1 is LNHDA and CDR2 SQIVND (reference sequence). CDR3 protein: CASSKGESSYNEQFF. In nucleotides, the CDR3 is TGTGCCAGTAGTAAGGGGGAAAGCTCCTACAATGAGCAGTTCTTC. Full variable domain (missing parts from reference TRBV19 and TRBJ2-1): DGGITQSPKYLFRKEGQNVTLSCEQNLNHDAMYWYRQDPGQGLRLIYYSQIVNDFQKGDIAEGYSVSREKKESFPLTVTSAQKNPTAFYLCASSKGESSYNEQFFGPGTRLTVL.

The chain is built from TRBV5-8 and TRBJ2-1; D is ambiguous. CDR1 is SGHTS, CDR2 YDEGEE, per germline. This CDR3 has 12 amino acids. V was pared by 1 base and J by 5 bases, with 4 bases between. DNA of the CDR3: TGTGCCAGCAGCTTGCTCAACAATGAGCAGTTCTTC. Its protein is CASSLLNNEQFF.

This rearrangement joins TRBV27 to TRBJ1-2; D possibly corresponds to TRBD1 (5 bases). The germline V gene has CDR1 MNHEY and CDR2 SMNVEV (reference sequence). This CDR3 comprises 16 residues. Trimming took 6 bases from V and 0 from J, leaving 17 bases between them. This chain's CDR3 is CASRTTSTATNYGYTF. The CDR3 nucleotides read TGTGCCAGCAGAACCACATCGACAGCAACTAACTATGGCTACACCTTC.

The V gene is TRBV12-3 or TRBV12-4, the J gene TRBJ2-5, with D unresolved. Trimming pared 4 bases from V and 2 bases from J, leaving 8 bases between. The CDR3 has 13 amino acids. For the CDR3, the DNA is TGTGCCAGCAGTTCAGAACTTCAAGAGACCCAGTACTTC. It specifies CASSSELQETQYF.

This sequence joins TRBV6-4 and TRBJ2-1; TRBD1 matches 9 bases. The junction had 6 bases not matched to a gene; V was cut back by 0 bases and J by 6 bases. Germline CDR1 is MRHNA and CDR2 is SNTAGT. This CDR3 contains 16 residues. The CDR3 region is CASSDSAQGASNEQFF. CDR3 bases: TGTGCCAGCAGTGACTCCGCACAGGGGGCCTCCAATGAGCAGTTCTTC.

The V call is TRBV20-1, the J call TRBJ1-1, with D unresolved. This CDR3 spans 14 amino acids. The germline CDR1 and CDR2 sequences are DFQATT and SNEGSKA (reference sequence). Trimming removed 0 bases at V and 0 bases at J, with 8 bases between. The CDR3 sequence: CSARDDRLNTEAFF. CDR3 nucleotides: TGCAGTGCTAGAGATGACCGACTGAACACTGAAGCTTTCTTT.

The chain is built from TRBV2 and TRBJ2-2, with D perhaps TRBD1 (5 bases). From germline, CDR1 is SNHLY and CDR2 FYNNEI. V was cut by 0 bases and J by 13 bases, with 18 bases left in between. CDR3 size: 15 residues. CDR3 protein: CASSEALTGYRGLFF. CDR3 nucleotides: TGTGCCAGCAGTGAAGCGCTTACAGGCTACCGCGGGCTGTTTTTT.

This chain joins TRBV9 and TRBJ1-2; TRBD1 is a possible D gene (6 bases). The CDR3 is 17 residues long. V was clipped by 2 bases and J by 3 bases, with 20 bases between them. In germline, CDR1 is SGDLS, CDR2 YYNGEE. The CDR3 bases are TGTGCCAGCAGCGTGGGGGCAGGGGATGGGAGGTACTATGGCTACACCTTC. Protein: CASSVGAGDGRYYGYTF.

The chain recombines TRBV27 with TRBJ2-1; D is unclear. This CDR3 is 16 amino acids long. CDR1 and CDR2 from the germline V gene are MNHEY and SMNVEV (reference sequence). With 5 bases removed from V and 8 bases from J, the gap between germline ends came to 22 bases. The CDR3 bases are TGTGCCAGCAGTCCCCACCTAACGGAGACTCGAGATGAGCAGTTCTTC. Its translation is CASSPHLTETRDEQFF.

The chain carries TRBV27 and TRBJ2-1; D remains unclear. The CDR3 is 13 amino acids. Trimming removed 1 base from V and 7 bases from J, with 8 bases in between. Germline CDR1 MNHEY, CDR2 SMNVEV (reference sequence). The CDR3 loop reads CASSLFSQNEQFF. The CDR3 DNA is TGTGCCAGCAGTTTATTCAGCCAAAATGAGCAGTTCTTC.